Following are 6 T cell receptor beta chains from one sample sequenced in a study of early T cells in non-severe SARS-CoV-2 infection. One entry per CDR3 protein results from TCRdb running MiXCR on the 5' RACE reads. The repertoire holds 20,000 to 25,000 distinct CDR3 sequences, with 4% as singletons. Input material: whole blood. These receptors all stem from an adult who was a healthcare worker with PCR-confirmed SARS-CoV-2 infection or an uninfected control (not recorded which).

This clonotype was recorded many times. The chain uses TRBV12-3 or TRBV12-4 and TRBJ2-2, with unresolved D. The CDR3 length is 15 residues. Trimming pared 2 bases from V and 0 bases from J, leaving 7 bases between. CDR3 loop: CASSLFSSNTGELFF. CDR3 in DNA: TGTGCCAGCAGTTTATTCAGCTCGAACACCGGGGAGCTGTTTTTT.

In this sample, this clonotype turned up a few times. The chain couples TRBV2 to TRBJ2-1; D remains ambiguous. V lost 3 bases, J lost 1 base, and 7 bases lay in between. Per the germline V gene, CDR1 is SNHLY and CDR2 is FYNNEI. This CDR3 is 14 amino acids long. CDR3 residues: CASSEPGSYNEQFF. CDR3 nucleotide sequence: TGTGCCAGCAGTGAGCCGGGTTCCTACAATGAGCAGTTCTTC.

This clonotype has at least ten counts. Here the CDR3 reads CASSEQGNTEAFF. The CDR3 nucleotides read TGTGCCAGCAGTGAACAGGGAAACACTGAAGCTTTCTTT. The V call is TRBV6-1, the J call TRBJ1-1, with a possible D match to TRBD1 (5 bases). The V end was cut by 2 bases, the J end by 2 bases, with 6 bases between. CDR1 and CDR2 (germline): MNHNS, SASEGT. This CDR3 spans 13 amino acids.

This clonotype appeared many times. The V and J genes are TRBV11-2 and TRBJ1-4, with D possibly matching TRBD1 (5 bases). The CDR3 contains 14 residues. Germline-derived CDR1 and CDR2 are SGHAT and FQNNGV. Trimming shortened V by 3 bases and J by 5 bases, and 10 bases separated the two germline ends. CDR3 DNA sequence: TGTGCCAGCAGCTTTGGGGGAGGGAATGAAAAACTGTTTTTT. It yields the protein CASSFGGGNEKLFF.

This clonotype was seen many times. The V and J genes are TRBV3-1 and TRBJ2-7, with D possibly matching TRBD2 (6 bases). The CDR3 length is 15 residues. V was clipped by 4 bases and J by 6 bases, with 19 bases between them. CDR1 is LGHDT, CDR2 YNNKEL, per germline (reference sequence). CDR3 region: CASSLPGLPPSEQYF. The DNA of the CDR3 is TGTGCCAGCAGCCTACCGGGACTCCCACCTAGCGAGCAGTACTTC.

This clonotype was recorded at least ten times. The chain employs TRBV29-1 and TRBJ1-2; 8 bases map to TRBD1. Germline trimming cut 2 bases from V and 4 bases from J; bases unmatched to any gene: 3. The CDR3 sequence is 13 residues long. Germline lookup yields CDR1 SQVTM and CDR2 ANQGSEA. CDR3 DNA: TGCAGCGTTGAATCCGGGACAGGCTATGGCTACACCTTC. Translated: CSVESGTGYGYTF. The full variable domain, rest sourced from reference TRBV29-1 and TRBJ1-2, is SAVISQKPSRDICQRGTSLTIQCQVDSQVTMMFWYRQQPGQSLTLIATANQGSEATYESGFVIDKFPISRPNLTFSTLTVSNMSPEDSSIYLCSVESGTGYGYTFGSGTRLTVV.